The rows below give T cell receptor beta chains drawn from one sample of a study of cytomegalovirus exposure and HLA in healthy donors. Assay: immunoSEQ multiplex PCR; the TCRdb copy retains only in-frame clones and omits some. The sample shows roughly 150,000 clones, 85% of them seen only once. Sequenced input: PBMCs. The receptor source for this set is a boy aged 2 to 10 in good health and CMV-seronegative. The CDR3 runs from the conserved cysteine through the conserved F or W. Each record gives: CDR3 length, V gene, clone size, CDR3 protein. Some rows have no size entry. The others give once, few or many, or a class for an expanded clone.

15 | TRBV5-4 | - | CASSSTGGMGETQYF
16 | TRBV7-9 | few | CASSLPSSPATGELFF
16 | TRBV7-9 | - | CASSLEGWGRGGELFF
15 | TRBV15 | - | CATSRGPGPQETQYF
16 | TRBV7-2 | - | CASSREGGAKGEKLFF
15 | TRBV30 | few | CAWSSRSKSYNEQFF
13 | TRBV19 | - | CASSISTGGGYTF
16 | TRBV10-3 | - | CAISDTGTGHTGELFF
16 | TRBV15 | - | CATSRDRGRRNEKLFF
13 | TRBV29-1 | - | CSVALTNTGELFF
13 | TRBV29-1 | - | CSVPSGSSYEQYF
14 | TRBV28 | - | CASSPAGAINIQYF
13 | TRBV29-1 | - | CSTQTGASTEAFF
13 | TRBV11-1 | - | CASTGLRGDREFF
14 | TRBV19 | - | CASSRQGWGETQYF
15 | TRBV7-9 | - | CSSSLMAGAGETQYF
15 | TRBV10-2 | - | CASRAGTGGGQPQHF
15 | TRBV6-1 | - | CANSERSGSYNEQFF
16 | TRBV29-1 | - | CSVETGQDMSGNTIYF
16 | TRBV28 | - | CASSPQTGPGNQPQHF
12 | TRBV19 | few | CASSIGNTEAFF
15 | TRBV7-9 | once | CASSKTIRGPGELFF
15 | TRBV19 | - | CASSIGGGGGYGYTF
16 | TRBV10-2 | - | CASSATSGGAYNEQFF
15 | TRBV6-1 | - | CASSEQGEAGNTIYF
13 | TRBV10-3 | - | CASQQGSGNTIYF
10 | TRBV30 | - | CAWSLADYTF
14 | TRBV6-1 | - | CATPDRSSYNEQFF
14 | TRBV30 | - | CAWSSWGVNTEAFF
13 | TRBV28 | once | CASGGRRNEKLFF
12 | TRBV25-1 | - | CASSVTANEQYF
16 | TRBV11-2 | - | CASSLRTGSSYNEQFF
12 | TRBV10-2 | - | CASSPQGSEAFF
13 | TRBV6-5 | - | CASSPSILEKLFF
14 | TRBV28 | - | CASRTQGVGYGYTF
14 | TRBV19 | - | CASAPGQHGDEQYF
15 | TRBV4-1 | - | CASSQDGETRYGYTF
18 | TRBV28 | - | CASSLSTGVLISGNTIYF
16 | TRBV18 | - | CASSPRDRGAGNEQFF
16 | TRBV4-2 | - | CASSQELAGAYNEQFF
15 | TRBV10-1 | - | CASSESASRVNTQYF
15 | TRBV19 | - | CASSFRDLPNYGYTF
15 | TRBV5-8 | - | CASSFAVGGGYGYTF
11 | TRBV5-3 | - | CARSRRLEAFF
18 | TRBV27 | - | CASSPGTGKPSGANVLTF
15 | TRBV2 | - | CASSFAGGNTGELFF
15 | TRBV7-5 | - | CVRSSPSRVFQPQHF
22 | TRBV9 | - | CASSGEERWDNGWGGQRDTQYF
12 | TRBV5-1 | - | CASSFQGNEQFF
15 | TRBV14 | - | CASSQGEAGKETQYF